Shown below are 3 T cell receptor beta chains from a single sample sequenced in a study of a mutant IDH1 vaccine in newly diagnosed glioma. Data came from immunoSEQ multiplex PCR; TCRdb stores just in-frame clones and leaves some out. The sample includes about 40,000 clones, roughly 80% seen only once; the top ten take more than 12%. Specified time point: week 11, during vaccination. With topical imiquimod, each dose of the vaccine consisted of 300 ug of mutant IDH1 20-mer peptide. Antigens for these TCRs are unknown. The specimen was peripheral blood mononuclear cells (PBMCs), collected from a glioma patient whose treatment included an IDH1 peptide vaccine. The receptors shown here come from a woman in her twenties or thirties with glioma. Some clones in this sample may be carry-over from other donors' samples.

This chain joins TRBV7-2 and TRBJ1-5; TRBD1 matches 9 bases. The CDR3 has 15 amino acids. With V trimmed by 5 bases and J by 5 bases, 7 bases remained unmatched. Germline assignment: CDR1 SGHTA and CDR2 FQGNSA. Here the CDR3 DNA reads TGTGCCAGCAGCGATACGGACAGGGGCTATCAGCCCCAGCATTTT. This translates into CASSDTDRGYQPQHF.

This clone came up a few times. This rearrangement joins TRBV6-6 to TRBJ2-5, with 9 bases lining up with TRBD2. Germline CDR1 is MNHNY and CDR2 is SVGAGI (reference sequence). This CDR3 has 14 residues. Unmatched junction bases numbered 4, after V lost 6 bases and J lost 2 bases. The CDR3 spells CASRQLAGQETQYF. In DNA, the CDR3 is TGTGCCAGCAGGCAACTAGCGGGTCAAGAGACCCAGTACTTC.

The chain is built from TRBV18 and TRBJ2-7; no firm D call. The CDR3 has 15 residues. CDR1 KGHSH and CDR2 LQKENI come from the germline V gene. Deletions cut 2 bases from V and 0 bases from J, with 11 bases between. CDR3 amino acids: CASSPGKGFSYEQYF. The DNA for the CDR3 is TGTGCCAGCTCACCAGGGAAGGGTTTCTCCTACGAGCAGTACTTC.